These T cell receptor beta chains were read from a single sample in a study of chemoradiotherapy in HPV16-positive cancers. Only in-frame clones appear in the TCRdb table, and some are missing; sequencing was by immunoSEQ multiplex PCR. Among roughly 4,200 clones listed, about 91% were seen once. The material was tumor tissue, obtained from a patient who underwent chemoradiotherapy. The receptors come from a human donor with HPV-associated anogenital cancer. CDR3s leave out the opening cysteine and the closing phenylalanine or tryptophan. Fields, in order: CDR3 protein, clone size, V gene. Part of the rows lack a size; the others show once, few, many or a class for expanded clones.

ASRSPTGTYGYT	-	TRBV11-2
ASSQDPGRGTGELF	-	TRBV4-2
ASSLALRYSGNTIY	-	TRBV7-9
ASKPQGIAATNEKLF	-	TRBV28
ASRKVGGTGETQY	-	TRBV6-1
ASSKNRYGTGELF	-	TRBV19
ASSSGPEKLF	once	TRBV7-2
ASLDRPNTEAF	-	TRBV19
ASSRFGGEQY	-	TRBV5-6
ASSDTNTGELF	-	TRBV2
ASSARTASGNTIY	once	TRBV9
ASSDGAGNTGELF	-	TRBV6-4
ASSLDTGASGNTIY	-	TRBV7-2
ASSSYSDYGYT	few	TRBV23-1
ASSQIRDGGEKLF	-	TRBV16
ASSQVSYNEQF	-	TRBV4-2
ASSLGRAGSGSPLH	once	TRBV7-9